This T cell receptor beta chain was observed in a study of control samples from healthy donors and cancer patients (dated by TCRdb to about 2020). Receptors were amplified or captured by the immunoSEQ multiplex PCR assay. In its TCRdb copy, this immuneACCESS table keeps in-frame sequences only and misses some clones. Where compared with another copy, unresolved V genes explain less than half of these, and the others have no known cause. Counted in this sample were tens of thousands of clones; approximately 82% of them appeared once. The ten largest clonotypes hold 45% to 50% of the sample. As concerns this clone: Its antigen target is currently unknown. No much larger clone exists at a distance of one base, and base qualities are not known.

CDR1 and CDR2 (KGHSH, LQKENI) derive from the germline V gene. Deletion took 2 bases off V and 2 bases off J, with a span of 13 bases between the germline ends. From the cysteine up to the phenylalanine, the CDR3 has a length of 16 residues. The sequence is cut down to CDR3 DNA, 48 bases in frame from base 1. Sequenced: blood. Recombination linked TRBV18 to TRBJ1-3, with a tentative D gene TRBD1 over 6 matching bases. The receptor comes from a man between 60 and 75 years old in good health. CDR3 loop: CASSPSAGVAGNTIYF. The DNA sequence is as follows: TGTGCCAGCTCACCAAGCGCAGGGGTCGCTGGAAACACCATATATTTT.